One sample yielded the 5 T cell receptor beta chains listed below, sequenced in a study of Graves' ophthalmopathy and Graves' hyperthyroidism. Amplified material comprised TCR beta CDR3 regions derived from RNA transcripts. An initial RT-PCR round employing HTBI primers preceded a second-round multiplex PCR. TCRdb called the multiplex PCR reads again in MiXCR, with one record for every CDR3 protein. Of hundreds of thousands of distinct CDR3 sequences listed, about 41% were seen once; the top ten hold around 3.3%. The material sequenced was peripheral blood. All receptors come from an adult man with Graves' ophthalmopathy.

Note on this clonotype: With a much larger clone just one base away, this may be a read error. The chain employs TRBV5-1 and TRBJ2-7; D may be TRBD1 (6 bases). The germline V gene has CDR1 SGHRS and CDR2 YFSETQ. The CDR3 loop spans 14 amino acids. The CDR3 region is CASSSRGNSYGQYF. The CDR3 nucleotides read TGCGCCAGCAGCTCAAGGGGGAACTCCTACGGGCAGTACTTC.

The CDR3 DNA reads as TGCAGCGTGAGGACAGGGGGCGATCAGCCCCAGCATTTT. It yields the protein CSVRTGGDQPQHF. This chain links TRBV29-1 with TRBJ1-5; 11 bases are shared with TRBD1. The junction had 3 bases not matched to a gene; V was cut back by 6 bases and J by 5 bases. CDR3 size: 13 residues. The germline CDR1 and CDR2 sequences are SQVTM and ANQGSEA.

Details on this clonotype: Its ends do not fully match the called genes, so a read error is possible. V usage is TRBV7-9 and J usage is TRBJ2-6; weak D call: TRBD1 (5 bases). Per the germline V gene, CDR1 is SEHNR and CDR2 is FQNEAQ (reference sequence). The CDR3 runs to 17 residues. The CDR3 protein is CASSPQGPLSGANVLTF. CDR3 DNA: TGCGCCAGCAGCCCCCAGGGTCCCCTCTCTGGGGCCAACGTCCTGACTTTC.

The chain links TRBV9 to TRBJ1-2, with 8 bases aligning to TRBD1. This CDR3 has 13 amino acids. Trimming removed 7 bases from V and 6 bases from J; junction bases left unmatched: 8. The V gene's germline CDR1 is SGDLS and CDR2 YYNGEE. CDR3 in DNA: TGTGCCAGCTCCCGGGACAGGCATGATGGCTACACCTTC. Protein: CASSRDRHDGYTF.

This clonotype showed up many times. This chain links TRBV5-1 with TRBJ2-7; 8 bases line up with TRBD2. This CDR3 has 14 amino acids. Germline V gene data show CDR1 as SGHRS and CDR2 as YFSETQ. V shed 4 bases, J shed 6 bases, and the junction held 9 bases outside the gene matches. The CDR3 loop reads CASSGTGTSSEQYF. The CDR3 region has the DNA TGCGCCAGCAGCGGTACCGGGACTAGTAGCGAGCAGTACTTC. The complete variable domain, with remaining parts taken from reference TRBV5-1 and TRBJ2-7, reads KAGVTQTPRYLIKTRGQQVTLSCSPISGHRSVSWYQQTPGQGLQFLFEYFSETQRNKGNFPGRFSGRQFSNSRSEMNVSTLELGDSALYLCASSGTGTSSEQYFGPGTRLTVT.